Listed below are T cell receptor beta chains from one sample, sequenced in a study of PD-L1 blockade in urothelial cancer. TCRdb keeps only in-frame clones here, not all; method: immunoSEQ multiplex PCR. Among under 150,000 clones listed, around 88% were seen once. Sequenced here: PBMCs, sampled around atezolizumab (anti-PD-L1) treatment. The receptors derive from a man between 60 and 70 years old with urothelial cancer. Both conserved end residues are part of each CDR3. A D gene is named only where the DNA matches it firmly. The size of a clone is reported for some rows only, either as once, few or many, or as a class for expanded clones.

TGTGCCAGCAGTCCTGGGGACAGCTCCTACAATGAGCAGTTCTTC	CASSPGDSSYNEQFF	TRBV6-5	TRBJ2-1	TRBD1	.
TGTGCCAGCAGCTTAGGGGCGGGGGGGCCTGAGTACTTC	CASSLGAGGPEYF	TRBV7-3	TRBJ2-7	TRBD2	.
TGTGCCAGCTCACCAACTTGGACAGGAGATTATGGCTACACCTTC	CASSPTWTGDYGYTF	TRBV18	TRBJ1-2	TRBD1	.
TGCGCCAGCAGCCAAGATCGACAGCCCACAGATACGCAGTATTTT	CASSQDRQPTDTQYF	TRBV4-3	TRBJ2-3	.	.
TGTGCCAGCGGACAGGGAGCGGGTCAGCCCCAGCATTTT	CASGQGAGQPQHF	TRBV7-9	TRBJ1-5	TRBD1	.
TGTGCCAGCTCACCAGCAGGGCTGTCTAACTATGGCTACACCTTC	CASSPAGLSNYGYTF	TRBV18	TRBJ1-2	.	.
TGTGCCAGCAGTGACTCTTTTGGGGCTAGCGGAGGAGACAATGAGCAGTTCTTC	CASSDSFGASGGDNEQFF	TRBV6-4	TRBJ2-1	TRBD2	.
TGTGCCAGCAGGTACACAGTGAACACTGAAGCTTTCTTT	CASRYTVNTEAFF	TRBV6-1	TRBJ1-1	.	.
TGTGCCAGCAGTTTTTCCGGGACAGGACTTAACGTCCTGACTTTC	CASSFSGTGLNVLTF	TRBV28	TRBJ2-6	TRBD1	once
TGTCAAAGCGGGATATACAATGAGCAGTTCTTC	CQSGIYNEQFF	TRBV5-6	TRBJ2-1	TRBD2	.
TGTGCCAGCAGCACCCTAGGACAGGTCGAAAAGCCCCAGCATTTT	CASSTLGQVEKPQHF	TRBV5-6	TRBJ1-5	TRBD1	.
TGTGCCAGCAGCCAAGGGGGGCCCAAGGACACTGAAGCTTTCTTT	CASSQGGPKDTEAFF	TRBV4-2	TRBJ1-1	.	many
TGCGCCAGCAGCCAAGAATCTCAGTATAATTCACCCCTCCACTTT	CASSQESQYNSPLHF	TRBV4-1	TRBJ1-6	.	.
TGTGCCAGCAGCGCCATAGGGGGCCAGCCCCAGCATTTT	CASSAIGGQPQHF	TRBV28	TRBJ1-5	TRBD1	once
TGTGCCAGTAGTATAGACAGGGGCACAGATACGCAGTATTTT	CASSIDRGTDTQYF	TRBV19	TRBJ2-3	.	.
TGTGCCAGCAGATCGGGGGGGCCCCGCACAGATACGCAGTATTTT	CASRSGGPRTDTQYF	TRBV6-5	TRBJ2-3	TRBD2	.
TGCGCCAGCAGCCAAGACCCCGGGGGGGCGAACACCGGGGAGCTGTTTTTT	CASSQDPGGANTGELFF	TRBV4-1	TRBJ2-2	TRBD2	.
TGTGCCAGCAGCCCGGGGACAGGGGGGGAGCAGTTCTTC	CASSPGTGGEQFF	TRBV7-9	TRBJ2-1	TRBD1	.
TGCGCCAGCAGCTCCCGGACTAGCTTAAAAACAGATACGCAGTATTTT	CASSSRTSLKTDTQYF	TRBV5-1	TRBJ2-3	TRBD2	.
TGTGCCAGCAGCCGAGACAGGTCTAATGAAAAACTGTTTTTT	CASSRDRSNEKLFF	TRBV6-5	TRBJ1-4	.	.
TGCGCCAGCAGCCCGGAGGGACAGGGGGTATCGGGTACAGATACGCAGTATTTT	CASSPEGQGVSGTDTQYF	TRBV5-1	TRBJ2-3	TRBD1	.
TGTGCCAGCAGCCGGACTAGCGGGAGCTACAATGAGCAGTTCTTC	CASSRTSGSYNEQFF	TRBV7-3	TRBJ2-1	TRBD2	.